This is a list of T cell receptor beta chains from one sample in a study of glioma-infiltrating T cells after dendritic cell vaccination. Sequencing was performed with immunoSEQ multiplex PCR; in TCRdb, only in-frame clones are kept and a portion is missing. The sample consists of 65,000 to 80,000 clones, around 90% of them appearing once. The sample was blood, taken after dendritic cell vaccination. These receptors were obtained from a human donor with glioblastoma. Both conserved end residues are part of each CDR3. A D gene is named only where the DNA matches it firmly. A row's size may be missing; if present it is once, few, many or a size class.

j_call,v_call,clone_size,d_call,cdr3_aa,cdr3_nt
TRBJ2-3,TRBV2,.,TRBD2,CASSETSGSTDTQYF,TGTGCCAGCAGTGAAACTAGCGGGAGCACAGATACGCAGTATTTT
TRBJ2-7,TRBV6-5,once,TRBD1,CASSYSDRGYEQYF,TGTGCCAGCAGTTACTCGGACAGGGGCTACGAGCAGTACTTC
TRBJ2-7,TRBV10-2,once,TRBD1,CASSGTAGQGAHEQYF,TGCGCCAGCAGTGGCACGGCGGGACAGGGGGCGCACGAGCAGTACTTC
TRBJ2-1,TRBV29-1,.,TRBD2,CSVIPSGDYNEQFF,TGCAGCGTCATCCCTAGCGGTGACTACAATGAGCAGTTCTTC
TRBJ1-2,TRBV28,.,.,CASSRQATMLGYTF,TGTGCCAGCAGCCGACAGGCGACTATGCTAGGCTACACCTTC
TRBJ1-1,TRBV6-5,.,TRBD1,CASRDWTGDHSEAFF,TGTGCCAGCAGGGACTGGACAGGGGACCACTCTGAAGCTTTCTTT
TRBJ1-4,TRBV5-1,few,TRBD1,CASSPTGGEEKLFF,TGCGCCAGCAGCCCGACAGGGGGGGAGGAAAAACTGTTTTTT
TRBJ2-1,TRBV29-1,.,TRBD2,CSSGRGVAYNEQFF,TGCAGCTCTGGGAGGGGCGTGGCCTACAATGAGCAGTTCTTC
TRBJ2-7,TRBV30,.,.,CAGTYGDRDEQYF,TGTGCCGGGACATACGGGGATAGGGACGAGCAGTACTTC
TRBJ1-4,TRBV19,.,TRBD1,CASNLGQGRGEKLFF,TGTGCCAGTAATCTCGGACAGGGCAGGGGTGAAAAACTGTTTTTT
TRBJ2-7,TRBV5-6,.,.,CASSFSVAEQYF,TGTGCCAGCAGCTTCTCCGTCGCCGAGCAGTACTTC
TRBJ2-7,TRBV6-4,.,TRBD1,CASSDPARGQGNRSYEQYF,TGTGCCAGCAGTGACCCCGCCCGAGGACAGGGGAATCGCTCCTACGAGCAGTACTTC
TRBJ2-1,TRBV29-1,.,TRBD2,CSGVYPGGRVAYNEQFF,TGCAGCGGAGTCTACCCCGGAGGGAGGGTCGCCTACAATGAGCAGTTCTTC
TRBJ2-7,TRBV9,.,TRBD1,CASSSGGTGSYEQYF,TGTGCCAGCAGCTCAGGGGGGACAGGGTCTTACGAGCAGTACTTC
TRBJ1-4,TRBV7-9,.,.,CASSRATNEKLFF,TGTGCCAGTTCGAGAGCAACTAATGAAAAACTGTTTTTT
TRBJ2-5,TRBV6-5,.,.,CASSYFGSAGETQYF,TGTGCCAGCAGTTACTTTGGCAGCGCCGGGGAGACCCAGTACTTC
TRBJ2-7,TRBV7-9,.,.,CASSDHRAYEQYF,TGTGCCAGCAGCGACCACAGGGCCTACGAGCAGTACTTC
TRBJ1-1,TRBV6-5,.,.,CASSTHGENTEAFF,TGTGCCAGCAGTACGCACGGGGAAAACACTGAAGCTTTCTTT
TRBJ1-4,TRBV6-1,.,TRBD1,CASSDRGRGNEKLFF,TGTGCCAGCAGTGACAGGGGGCGCGGTAATGAAAAACTGTTTTTT
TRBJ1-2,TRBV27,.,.,CASSAGVSYGYTF,TGTGCCAGCTCGGCGGGTGTCAGCTATGGCTACACCTTC
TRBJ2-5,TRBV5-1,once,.,CASSLRGFETQYF,TGCGCCAGCAGCTTACGGGGTTTCGAGACCCAGTACTTC
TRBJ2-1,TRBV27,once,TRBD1,CASSYGTGPPLALYNEQFF,TGTGCCAGCAGTTACGGGACAGGGCCGCCCTTAGCCTTATACAATGAGCAGTTCTTC
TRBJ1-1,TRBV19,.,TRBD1,CASDRGQAVQNTEAFF,TGTGCCAGTGACAGGGGGCAAGCCGTCCAGAACACTGAAGCTTTCTTT
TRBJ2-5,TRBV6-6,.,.,CASSYSERGQYF,TGTGCCAGCAGTTACTCCGAGAGAGGCCAGTACTTC
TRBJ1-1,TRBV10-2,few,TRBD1,CASSGTGQNTEAFF,TGCGCCAGCAGTGGGACAGGGCAGAACACTGAAGCTTTCTTT
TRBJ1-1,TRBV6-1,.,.,CASSGHPNTEAFF,TGTGCCAGCAGTGGACACCCGAACACTGAAGCTTTCTTT
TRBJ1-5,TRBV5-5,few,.,CASSLVIGSFNQPQHF,TGTGCCAGCAGCTTGGTAATTGGCAGTTTCAATCAGCCCCAGCATTTT
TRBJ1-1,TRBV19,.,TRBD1,CATAGQGAYTEAFF,TGTGCCACCGCTGGACAGGGGGCTTACACTGAAGCTTTCTTT
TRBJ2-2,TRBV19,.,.,CASSITQGFTGELFF,TGTGCCAGTAGTATCACGCAGGGGTTCACCGGGGAGCTGTTTTTT
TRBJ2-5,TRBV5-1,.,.,CASSLVRGQETQYF,TGCGCCAGCAGCTTGGTGAGGGGGCAAGAGACCCAGTACTTC
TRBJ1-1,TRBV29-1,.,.,CSVVPGSNTEAFF,TGCAGCGTAGTCCCGGGATCGAACACTGAAGCTTTCTTT
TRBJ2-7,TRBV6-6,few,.,CASSTTAYTYEQYF,TGTGCCAGCAGTACGACAGCCTATACCTACGAGCAGTACTTC
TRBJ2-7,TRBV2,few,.,CASSGDTESAEQYF,TGTGCCAGCAGTGGGGACACGGAAAGTGCAGAGCAGTACTTC
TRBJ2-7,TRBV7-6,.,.,CASSQQDGYEQYF,TGTGCCAGCAGCCAACAGGACGGGTACGAGCAGTACTTC
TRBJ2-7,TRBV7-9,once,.,CASSTRTISYEQYF,TGTGCCAGCAGCACTAGGACGATATCCTACGAGCAGTACTTC